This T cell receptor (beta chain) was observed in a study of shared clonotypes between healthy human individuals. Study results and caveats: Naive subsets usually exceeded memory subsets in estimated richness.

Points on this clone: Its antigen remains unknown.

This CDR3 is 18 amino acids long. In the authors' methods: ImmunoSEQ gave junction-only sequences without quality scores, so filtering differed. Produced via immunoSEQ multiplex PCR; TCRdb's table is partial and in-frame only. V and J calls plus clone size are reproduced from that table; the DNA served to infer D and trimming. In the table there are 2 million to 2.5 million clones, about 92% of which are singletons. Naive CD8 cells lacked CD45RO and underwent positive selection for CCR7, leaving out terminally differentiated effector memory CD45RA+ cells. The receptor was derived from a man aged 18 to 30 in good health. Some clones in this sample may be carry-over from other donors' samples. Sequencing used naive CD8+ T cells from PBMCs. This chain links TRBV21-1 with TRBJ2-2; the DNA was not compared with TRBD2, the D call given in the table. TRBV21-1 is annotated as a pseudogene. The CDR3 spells CASSKADSGSGDTGELFF. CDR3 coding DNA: TGTGCCAGCAGCAAAGCCGATAGCGGGAGTGGGGACACCGGGGAGCTGTTTTTT.